What follows are 4 T cell receptor beta chains derived from one specimen sequenced in a study of identical twins (dated by TCRdb to 2016 to 2018). The library was generated by 5' RACE. These reads were obtained on an Illumina HiSeq 2000. TCRdb redid the processing of the public reads, applying fastp at Q25 and MiXCR, and retained in-frame beta chains. CDR3 protein duplicates are merged, each entry listing the most common genes and DNA. The sample table records 400,000 to 550,000 distinct CDR3 sequences; 24% of these occur just once. Together, the top ten hold 2.9% of the sample. The sample also formed part of further work on T cells expressing NK-cell markers.

The material sequenced was CD4+ T cells sorted from blood. These receptors originate from a woman between 18 and 29 years old in good health.

This clonotype was detected ten times or more. This sequence joins TRBV7-9 and TRBJ2-1, with no clear D. The germline gives CDR1 SEHNR, CDR2 FQNEAQ (reference sequence). The CDR3 covers 14 residues. V was clipped by 1 base and J by 9 bases, with 13 bases between them. The CDR3 loop is CASSLVAVHSEQFF. CDR3 nucleotides: TGTGCCAGCAGCTTAGTGGCCGTGCATAGTGAGCAGTTCTTC.

The rearrangement uses TRBV7-2 and TRBJ1-4, with a tentative D call TRBD1 (5 bases). Germline assignment: CDR1 SGHTA and CDR2 FQGNSA. The CDR3 has 15 residues. The ends were cut back, 5 bases at V and 8 bases at J, with 18 bases in the middle. The CDR3 is CASSKGPGGREKLFF. CDR3 DNA: TGTGCCAGCAGCAAGGGACCGGGGGGAAGGGAAAAACTGTTTTTT.

This clonotype has just a few counts. The chain links TRBV6-4 to TRBJ2-1; TRBD2 agrees at 9 bases. The CDR3 runs 13 residues. Germline values: CDR1 MRHNA, CDR2 SNTAGT. V lost 4 bases, J lost 11 bases, and 6 bases stayed unmatched. The DNA of the CDR3 is TGTGCCAGCAGTGGCGGGAGGGGATCGAAGCAGTTCTTC. Its protein product is CASSGGRGSKQFF.

V gene TRBV7-4 combines with J gene TRBJ2-3; 11 bases agree with TRBD2. The CDR3 has 18 amino acids. The V segment lost 3 bases and the J segment 5 bases; nucleotides outside the gene matches: 13. Germline lookup yields CDR1 SGHVT and CDR2 SQSDAQ. The CDR3 sequence is CASSFGLAGPIRRDTQYF. The CDR3 DNA follows: TGTGCCAGCAGCTTCGGACTAGCGGGTCCGATACGGCGAGATACGCAGTATTTT.